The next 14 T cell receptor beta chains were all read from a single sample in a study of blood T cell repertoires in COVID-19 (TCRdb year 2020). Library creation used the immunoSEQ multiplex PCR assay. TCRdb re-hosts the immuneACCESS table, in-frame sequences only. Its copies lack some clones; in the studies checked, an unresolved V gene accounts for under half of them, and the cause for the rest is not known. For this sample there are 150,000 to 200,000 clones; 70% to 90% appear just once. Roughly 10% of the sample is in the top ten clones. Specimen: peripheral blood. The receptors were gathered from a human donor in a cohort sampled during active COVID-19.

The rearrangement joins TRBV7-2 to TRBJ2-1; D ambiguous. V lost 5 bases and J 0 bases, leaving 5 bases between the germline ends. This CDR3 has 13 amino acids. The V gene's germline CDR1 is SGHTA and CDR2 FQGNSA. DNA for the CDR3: TGTGCCAGCAGCCCAGGCTCCTACAATGAGCAGTTCTTC. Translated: CASSPGSYNEQFF.

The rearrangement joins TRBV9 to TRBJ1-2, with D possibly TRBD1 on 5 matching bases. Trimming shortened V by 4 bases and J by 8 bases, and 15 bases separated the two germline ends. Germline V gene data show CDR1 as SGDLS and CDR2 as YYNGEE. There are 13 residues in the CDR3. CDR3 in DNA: TGTGCCAGCAGCCTTACAGGCGGTAAGGGCTACACCTTC. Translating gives CASSLTGGKGYTF.

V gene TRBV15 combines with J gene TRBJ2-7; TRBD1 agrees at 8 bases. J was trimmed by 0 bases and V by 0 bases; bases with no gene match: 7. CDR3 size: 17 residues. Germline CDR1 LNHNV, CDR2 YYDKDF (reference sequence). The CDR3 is CATSRDQGARGSYEQYF. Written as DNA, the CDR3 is TGTGCCACCAGCAGAGATCAGGGGGCAAGGGGCTCCTACGAGCAGTACTTC.

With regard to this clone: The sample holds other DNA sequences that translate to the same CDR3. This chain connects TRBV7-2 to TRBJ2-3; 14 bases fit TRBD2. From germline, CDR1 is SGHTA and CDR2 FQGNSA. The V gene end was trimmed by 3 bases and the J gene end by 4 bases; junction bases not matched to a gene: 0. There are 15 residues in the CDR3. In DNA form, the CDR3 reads TGTGCCAGCAGCTTGACTAGCGGGGGGGCAGATACGCAGTATTTT. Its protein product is CASSLTSGGADTQYF.

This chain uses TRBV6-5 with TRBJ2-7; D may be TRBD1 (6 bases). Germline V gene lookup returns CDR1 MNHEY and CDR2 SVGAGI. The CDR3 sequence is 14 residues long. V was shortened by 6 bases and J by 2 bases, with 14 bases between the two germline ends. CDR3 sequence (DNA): TGTGCCAGCAGACGACCAGGGGAACCCTACGAGCAGTACTTC. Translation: CASRRPGEPYEQYF.

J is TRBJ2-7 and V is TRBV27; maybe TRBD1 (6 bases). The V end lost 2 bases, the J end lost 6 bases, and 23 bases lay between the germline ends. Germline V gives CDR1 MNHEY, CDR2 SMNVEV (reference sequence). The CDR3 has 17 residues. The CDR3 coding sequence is TGTGCCAGCAGTTTACGGGGCGGTAGGACAGCCTTTAGCGAGCAGTACTTC. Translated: CASSLRGGRTAFSEQYF.

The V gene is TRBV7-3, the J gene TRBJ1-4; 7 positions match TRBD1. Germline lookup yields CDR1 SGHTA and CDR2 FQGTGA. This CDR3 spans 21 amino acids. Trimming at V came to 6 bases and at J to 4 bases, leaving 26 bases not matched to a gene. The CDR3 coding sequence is TGTGCCAGCAGGAATGGGGAGAGTGACAGGGACCTACGTCTAAGTAATGAAAAACTGTTTTTT. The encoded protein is CASRNGESDRDLRLSNEKLFF. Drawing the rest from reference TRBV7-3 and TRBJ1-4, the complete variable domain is GAGVSQTPSNKVTEKGKYVELRCDPISGHTALYWYRQSLGQGPEFLIYFQGTGAADDSGLPNDRFFAVRPEGSVSTLKIQRTERGDSAVYLCASRNGESDRDLRLSNEKLFFGSGTQLSVL.

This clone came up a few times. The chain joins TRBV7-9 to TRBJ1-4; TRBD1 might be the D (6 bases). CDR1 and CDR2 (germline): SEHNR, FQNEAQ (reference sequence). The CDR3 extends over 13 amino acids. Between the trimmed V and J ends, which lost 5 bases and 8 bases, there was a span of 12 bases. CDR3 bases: TGTGCCAGCAGCCAGGGACAACTCGAAAAACTGTTTTTT. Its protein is CASSQGQLEKLFF.

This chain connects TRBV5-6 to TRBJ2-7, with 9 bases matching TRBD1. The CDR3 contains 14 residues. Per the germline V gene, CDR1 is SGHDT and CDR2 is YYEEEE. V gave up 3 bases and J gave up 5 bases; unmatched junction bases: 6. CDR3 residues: CASSWGQGSHEQYF. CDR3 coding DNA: TGTGCCAGCAGCTGGGGACAGGGTTCCCACGAGCAGTACTTC.

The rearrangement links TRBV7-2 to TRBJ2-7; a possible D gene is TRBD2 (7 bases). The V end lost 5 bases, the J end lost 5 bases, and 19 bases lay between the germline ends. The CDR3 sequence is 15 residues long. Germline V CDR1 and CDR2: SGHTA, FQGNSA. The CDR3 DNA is TGTGCCAGCAGCCCGCTGATGGCGGGGGCCCACGAGCAGTACTTC. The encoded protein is CASSPLMAGAHEQYF. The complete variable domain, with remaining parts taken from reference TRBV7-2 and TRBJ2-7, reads GAGVSQSPSNKVTEKGKDVELRCDPISGHTALYWYRQSLGQGLEFLIYFQGNSAPDKSGLPSDRFSAERTGGSVSTLTIQRTQQEDSAVYLCASSPLMAGAHEQYFGPGTRLTVT.

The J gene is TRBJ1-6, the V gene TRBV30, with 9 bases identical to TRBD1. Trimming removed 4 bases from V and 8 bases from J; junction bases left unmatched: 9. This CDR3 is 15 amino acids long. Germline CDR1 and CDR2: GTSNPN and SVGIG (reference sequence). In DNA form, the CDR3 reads TGTGCCTGGACCCTAATCCGGGACAGGGATTCACCCCTCCACTTT. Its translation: CAWTLIRDRDSPLHF.

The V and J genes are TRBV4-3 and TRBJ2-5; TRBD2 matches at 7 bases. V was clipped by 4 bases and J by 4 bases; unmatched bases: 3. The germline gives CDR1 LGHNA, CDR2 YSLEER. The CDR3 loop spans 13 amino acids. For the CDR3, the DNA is TGCGCCAGCAGCCGGACTAGAGGAGAGACCCAGTACTTC. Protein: CASSRTRGETQYF.

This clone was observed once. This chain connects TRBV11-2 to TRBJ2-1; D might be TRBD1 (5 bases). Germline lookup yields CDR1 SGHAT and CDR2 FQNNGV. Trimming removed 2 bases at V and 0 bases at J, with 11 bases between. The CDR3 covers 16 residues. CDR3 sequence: CASSLRQMGSYNEQFF. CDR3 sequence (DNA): TGTGCCAGCAGCTTACGACAGATGGGCTCCTACAATGAGCAGTTCTTC.

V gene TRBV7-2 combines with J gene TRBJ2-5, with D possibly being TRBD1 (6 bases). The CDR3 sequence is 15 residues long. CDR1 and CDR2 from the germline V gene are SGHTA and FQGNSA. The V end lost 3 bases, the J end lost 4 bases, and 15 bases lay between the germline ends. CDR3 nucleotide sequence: TGTGCCAGCAGCTTGGGGCAGGGGTTGGGAGAGACCCAGTACTTC. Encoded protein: CASSLGQGLGETQYF. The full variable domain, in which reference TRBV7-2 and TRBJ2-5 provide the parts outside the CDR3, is GAGVSQSPSNKVTEKGKDVELRCDPISGHTALYWYRQSLGQGLEFLIYFQGNSAPDKSGLPSDRFSAERTGGSVSTLTIQRTQQEDSAVYLCASSLGQGLGETQYFGPGTRLLVL.